Only one count was recorded for the clone carrying this TCR beta chain. This sample was taken from a study of blood T cell repertoires in COVID-19. Assay used: immunoSEQ multiplex PCR; TCRdb lists only in-frame clones, some missing. This repertoire shows about 210,000 clones, roughly 80% found once; its top ten account for 6.9%. The CDR3 is 16 amino acids. Germline V gene data show CDR1 as SGHTS and CDR2 as YDEGEE. Trimming pared 4 bases from V and 0 bases from J, leaving 14 bases between. Specimen: peripheral blood. V usage is TRBV5-8 and J usage is TRBJ1-3; TRBD1 might be the D (6 bases). The receptor's source is a man aged 60 to 75 with acute or convalescent COVID-19. The CDR3 loop is CASSRNRDHSGNTIYF. The DNA for the CDR3 is TGTGCCAGCAGCCGCAACAGGGACCACTCTGGAAACACCATATATTTT.